The 31 T cell receptor beta chains below all came from one sample that was sequenced in a study of blood T cell repertoires in COVID-19. The repertoire was sequenced with immunoSEQ multiplex PCR; TCRdb's copy has only in-frame clones and lacks some. Of around 150,000 clones listed, 88% are singletons. Sequenced sample: PBMCs or T cells enriched from blood (not recorded which). The receptor set was obtained from a woman aged 45-60 years who had recovered from COVID-19.

The V and J genes are TRBV11-2 and TRBJ1-3; D is undetermined. Germline CDR1 reads SGHAT; CDR2 reads FQNNGV. V dropped 2 bases and J dropped 4 bases, with 6 bases sitting between them. The CDR3 has 13 residues. CDR3 amino acids: CASSLTTGNTIYF. The CDR3 nucleotides read TGTGCCAGCAGCTTAACTACGGGAAACACCATATATTTT.

The chain carries TRBV11-2 and TRBJ2-3; TRBD2 matches at 10 bases. This CDR3 has 17 residues. Germline V gene sequence: CDR1 SGHAT, CDR2 FQNNGV. Trimming cost V 5 bases and J 0 bases; bases outside gene matches: 8. The CDR3 sequence: CASSQRTSGFSTDTQYF. For the CDR3, the DNA is TGTGCCAGCAGCCAACGGACTAGCGGATTTAGCACAGATACGCAGTATTTT.

The rearrangement uses TRBV7-2 and TRBJ2-3, with 8 bases matching TRBD2. The V and J ends lost 5 bases and 4 bases, in that order; junction bases with no gene match: 11. The CDR3 runs to 16 residues. The germline gives CDR1 SGHTA, CDR2 FQGNSA. The CDR3 loop is CASSQPGLAVPDTQYF. The CDR3 nucleotides read TGTGCCAGCAGCCAACCTGGACTAGCTGTCCCAGATACGCAGTATTTT.

This chain uses TRBV6-5 with TRBJ2-5; possible D gene TRBD1, 6 bases. CDR1 and CDR2 (germline): MNHEY, SVGAGI. V was cut by 4 bases and J by 5 bases, with 20 bases left in between. CDR3 length equals 16 residues. CDR3 sequence: CASSFRGTGLEETQYF. CDR3 DNA sequence: TGTGCCAGCAGTTTCCGGGGAACAGGGTTAGAGGAGACCCAGTACTTC.

The J gene is TRBJ2-5, the V gene TRBV5-1, with D possibly being TRBD2 (6 bases). CDR1 and CDR2 (germline): SGHRS, YFSETQ. The CDR3 extends over 13 amino acids. Trimming took 4 bases from V and 4 from J, leaving 11 bases between them. Here the CDR3 reads CASSGDFTETQYF. CDR3 nucleotides: TGCGCCAGCAGCGGGGACTTTACAGAGACCCAGTACTTC.

The chain combines TRBV9 with TRBJ2-4, with D perhaps TRBD2 (5 bases). Germline V CDR1 and CDR2: SGDLS, YYNGEE. V was clipped by 4 bases and J by 8 bases, with 16 bases between them. CDR3 length: 14 amino acids. CDR3 residues: CASSPEGNRDIQYF. DNA for the CDR3: TGTGCCAGCAGCCCAGAGGGCAATAGGGACATTCAGTACTTC.

The J gene is TRBJ2-1, the V gene TRBV7-8, with 9 positions matching TRBD2. V was clipped by 4 bases and J by 2 bases; unmatched bases: 3. This CDR3 contains 15 residues. Looked up from germline, CDR1 is SGHVS and CDR2 is FQNEAQ. This CDR3 reads CASSSSGVTYNEQFF. Written as DNA, the CDR3 is TGTGCCAGCAGCTCTAGCGGGGTGACCTACAATGAGCAGTTCTTC.

The chain couples TRBV7-8 to TRBJ1-4; D gene unclear. Germline CDR1 reads SGHVS; CDR2 reads FQNEAQ. This CDR3 is 16 amino acids long. V gave up 3 bases and J gave up 0 bases, with 11 bases separating them. The CDR3 protein is CASSLSNRATNEKLFF. The CDR3 DNA reads TGTGCCAGCAGCTTGAGTAATCGGGCAACTAATGAAAAACTGTTTTTT. The variable domain in full, with the rest retrieved from reference TRBV7-8 and TRBJ1-4, is GAGVSQSPRYKVAKRGQDVALRCDPISGHVSLFWYQQALGQGPEFLTYFQNEAQLDKSGLPSDRFFAERPEGSVSTLKIQRTQQEDSAVYLCASSLSNRATNEKLFFGSGTQLSVL.

The rearrangement links TRBV2 to TRBJ2-7, with 9 bases that match TRBD1. CDR3 size: 13 residues. Trimming took 4 bases from V and 2 from J; bases not matched to a gene: 0. The germline V gene has CDR1 SNHLY and CDR2 FYNNEI. The CDR3 reads CASSGQGAYEQYF. The CDR3 region has the DNA TGTGCCAGCAGTGGACAGGGGGCCTACGAGCAGTACTTC.

Only one count was recorded for this clone. The chain has TRBV2 and TRBJ2-2, with 7 nucleotides matching TRBD2. The junction had 7 bases not matched to a gene; V was cut back by 6 bases and J by 6 bases. CDR1 and CDR2 from the germline V gene are SNHLY and FYNNEI. The CDR3 is made up of 14 amino acids. In nucleotides, the CDR3 is TGTGCCAGCAGGTCCGGGACTACTTCCGGGGAGCTGTTTTTT. This codes for CASRSGTTSGELFF.

V usage is TRBV3-1 (or the pseudogene TRBV3-2) and J usage is TRBJ1-5, with D possibly matching TRBD1 (5 bases). Trimming cost V 6 bases and J 6 bases, with 12 bases left between them. The CDR3 contains 13 residues. Germline CDR1 is LGHDT and CDR2 is YNNKEL (reference sequence). The CDR3 protein is CASSLFRGQPQHF. The DNA of the CDR3 is TGTGCCAGCAGTCTTTTTAGGGGTCAGCCCCAGCATTTT.

The chain couples TRBV7-6 to TRBJ2-1; 8 bases match TRBD2. Germline CDR1 reads SGHVS; CDR2 reads FNYEAQ. Trimming took 1 base from V and 12 from J; bases not matched to a gene: 17. The CDR3 totals 17 residues. The CDR3 here is CASSLGGAPSGGKGQFF. Here the CDR3 DNA reads TGTGCCAGCAGCTTAGGCGGGGCCCCCTCGGGGGGGAAGGGGCAGTTCTTC.

This chain connects TRBV29-1 to TRBJ1-2; 9 bases agree with TRBD1. Germline values: CDR1 SQVTM, CDR2 ANQGSEA. After removal of 5 bases from V and 3 bases from J, the junction contained 7 bases not matched to a gene. The CDR3 totals 14 residues. The CDR3: CSVWQGQGHYGYTF. The CDR3, as DNA: TGCAGCGTTTGGCAGGGACAGGGACACTATGGCTACACCTTC.

CDR3 sequence reads: CATRGAREREPQHF. The CDR3 DNA follows: TGTGCCACCCGCGGGGCGAGGGAGAGAGAGCCCCAGCATTTT. The chain combines TRBV15 with TRBJ1-5; maybe TRBD1 (5 bases). The CDR3 has 14 residues. Germline V lookup: CDR1 LNHNV, CDR2 YYDKDF (reference sequence). Trimming removed 8 bases at V and 8 bases at J, with 19 bases between. The full variable domain, rest sourced from reference TRBV15 and TRBJ1-5, is DAMVIQNPRYQVTQFGKPVTLSCSQTLNHNVMYWYQQKSSQAPKLLFHYYDKDFNNEADTPDNFQSRRPNTSFCFLDIRSPGLGDTAMYLCATRGAREREPQHFGDGTRLSIL.

The chain combines TRBV6-5 with TRBJ1-1; D is unresolved. V shed 2 bases and J shed 1 base, with 11 bases lying between them. CDR1 MNHEY and CDR2 SVGAGI come from the germline V gene. The CDR3 is 15 residues long. This CDR3 reads CASSYRGLGNTEAFF. The CDR3 region has the DNA TGTGCCAGCAGTTACCGAGGGCTGGGGAACACTGAAGCTTTCTTT.

The rearrangement links TRBV9 to TRBJ2-3; D not certain. Germline V gene data show CDR1 as SGDLS and CDR2 as YYNGEE. V was trimmed by 2 bases and J by 3 bases, leaving 10 bases between them. This CDR3 comprises 14 residues. CDR3 sequence: CASSVDMTTDTQYF. For the CDR3, the DNA is TGTGCCAGCAGCGTTGACATGACAACAGATACGCAGTATTTT.

The V gene is TRBV6-5, the J gene TRBJ1-5, with no clear D. Germline V gene sequence: CDR1 MNHEY, CDR2 SVGAGI. This CDR3 has 13 residues. V was clipped by 10 bases and J by 4 bases, with 14 bases between them. The CDR3 bases are TGTGCCACCCAATACACCGGGAATCAGCCCCAGCATTTT. It specifies CATQYTGNQPQHF.

This chain joins TRBV6-5 and TRBJ2-7; D not certain. From germline, CDR1 is MNHEY and CDR2 SVGAGI. V lost 5 bases to trimming and J lost 4 bases, with 9 bases between them. This CDR3 has 12 residues. DNA of the CDR3: TGTGCCAGCAGTCGTCCCGGGTACGAGCAGTACTTC. Translating it yields CASSRPGYEQYF.

The CDR3 DNA is TGTGCCAGCAGTGACGCGGGACAGGGGACCTACGAGCAGTACTTC. Translated, it gives CASSDAGQGTYEQYF. The J gene is TRBJ2-7, the V gene TRBV2, with 10 bases lining up with TRBD1. The CDR3 has 15 residues. CDR1 SNHLY and CDR2 FYNNEI come from the germline V gene. V dropped 3 bases and J dropped 2; count of bases not matched to a gene: 4. The complete variable domain, with remaining parts taken from reference TRBV2 and TRBJ2-7, reads EPEVTQTPSHQVTQMGQEVILRCVPISNHLYFYWYRQILGQKVEFLVSFYNNEISEKSEIFDDQFSVERPDGSNFTLKIRSTKLEDSAMYFCASSDAGQGTYEQYFGPGTRLTVT.

The V and J genes are TRBV20-1 and TRBJ1-2; D might be TRBD1 (5 bases). V was clipped by 3 bases and J by 1 base, with 9 bases between them. The CDR3 is made up of 13 amino acids. The germline CDR1 and CDR2 sequences are DFQATT and SNEGSKA (reference sequence). CDR3 DNA: TGCAGTGCTAGTGTGGACAATAACTATGGCTACACCTTC. This sequence encodes CSASVDNNYGYTF.

In its sample, this clone was seen once. This chain links TRBV12-3 or TRBV12-4 with TRBJ1-6, with D perhaps matching TRBD1 (5 bases). Trimming pared 6 bases from V and 10 bases from J, leaving 13 bases between. CDR3 size: 13 residues. DNA of the CDR3: TGTGCCAGCAGCCCGGACATCGGATCACCCCTCCACTTT. This gives the protein CASSPDIGSPLHF.

This clone appeared a single time. This sequence joins TRBV4-3 and TRBJ1-4; 7 nucleotides align to TRBD1. Germline lookup yields CDR1 LGHNA and CDR2 YSLEER. Losses at the gene ends were 4 bases for V and 2 bases for J; bases not matched to a gene: 1. The CDR3 is 14 residues long. CDR3 nucleotides: TGCGCCAGCAGCCCCAGGGGGACTAATGAAAAACTGTTTTTT. Its protein is CASSPRGTNEKLFF.

V is TRBV7-9 and J is TRBJ2-4; TRBD1 might be the D (6 bases). CDR1 SEHNR and CDR2 FQNEAQ come from the germline V gene (reference sequence). The CDR3 consists of 16 residues. V lost 4 bases and J 0 bases, leaving 13 bases between the germline ends. The CDR3 DNA sequence: TGTGCCAGCAGCTCCCGGGACACCCTAGCCAAAAACATTCAGTACTTC. Amino acid sequence: CASSSRDTLAKNIQYF.

This chain links TRBV6-1 with TRBJ1-1, with 8 bases lining up with TRBD1. Unmatched junction bases numbered 9, after V lost 7 bases and J lost 2 bases. This CDR3 is built from 15 residues. CDR1 MNHNS and CDR2 SASEGT come from the germline V gene. The CDR3: CASTLGGQANTEAFF. Here the CDR3 DNA reads TGTGCCAGCACCCTGGGGGGACAGGCCAACACTGAAGCTTTCTTT.

The genes are TRBV5-5 and TRBJ1-1; 8 bases line up with TRBD1. The CDR3 is 15 amino acids. The V segment lost 3 bases and the J segment 3 bases; nucleotides outside the gene matches: 7. Per germline, CDR1 SGHKS and CDR2 YYEKEE (reference sequence). CDR3 in DNA: TGTGCCAGCAGCTCGACAGGGGATACGTACACTGAAGCTTTCTTT. This translates into CASSSTGDTYTEAFF.

This clone was seen only once. The chain joins TRBV3-1 (or the pseudogene TRBV3-2) to TRBJ2-7, with 9 positions matching TRBD1. The CDR3 is 15 amino acids. The V segment lost 4 bases and the J segment 4 bases; nucleotides outside the gene matches: 8. Germline values: CDR1 LGHDT, CDR2 YNNKEL (reference sequence). This CDR3 reads CASSPWTGVTYEQYF. The DNA of the CDR3 is TGTGCCAGCAGCCCCTGGACAGGGGTTACGTACGAGCAGTACTTC.

The chain recombines TRBV6-5 with TRBJ2-5; TRBD2 aligns across 7 bases. V lost 10 bases, J lost 9 bases, and 14 bases stayed unmatched. This CDR3 spans 13 amino acids. The germline V gene has CDR1 MNHEY and CDR2 SVGAGI. CDR3 region: CATGSSGEWAQYF. CDR3 DNA sequence: TGTGCCACCGGTTCAAGCGGGGAATGGGCCCAGTACTTC.

V is TRBV11-3 and J is TRBJ1-6; D possibly corresponds to TRBD1 (5 bases). CDR1 and CDR2 from the germline V gene are SGHNT and YENEEA. The CDR3 consists of 14 residues. The V gene lost 3 bases and the J gene lost 10 bases, with 13 bases spanning the gap. The CDR3 DNA sequence: TGTGCCAGCAGCTTGGGCAGGGACTCCTCACCCCTCCACTTT. This codes for CASSLGRDSSPLHF.

The chain employs TRBV5-1 and TRBJ1-3; TRBD1 matches at 12 bases. With V trimmed by 2 bases and J by 8 bases, 5 bases remained unmatched. This CDR3 is 15 amino acids long. The germline V gene has CDR1 SGHRS and CDR2 YFSETQ. The CDR3 DNA sequence: TGCGCCAGCAGCTTCGGGGACAGGGGGCAGGACACCATATATTTT. Translation: CASSFGDRGQDTIYF.

This chain joins TRBV12-3 or TRBV12-4 and TRBJ1-2; 8 positions agree with TRBD1. The CDR3 runs 12 residues. Trimming at V came to 6 bases and at J to 7 bases, leaving 4 bases not matched to a gene. For the CDR3, the DNA is TGTGCCAGCAGGCAGGGGGCGGGTGGCTACACCTTC. This translates into CASRQGAGGYTF.

The chain is built from TRBV4-3 and TRBJ2-3; a possible D gene is TRBD2 (6 bases). Germline V gene lookup returns CDR1 LGHNA and CDR2 YSLEER. Trimming stripped 5 bases from V and 0 bases from J, with 12 bases between. CDR3 size: 15 residues. The CDR3 reads CASSEGTPSTDTQYF. The CDR3 DNA sequence: TGCGCCAGCAGCGAAGGGACTCCTAGCACAGATACGCAGTATTTT.